This TCR beta chain was sequenced during a study of vaccination effects on CD4 cells after COVID-19. Study-wide results and caveats: Marked clonal contraction was seen in infection- and vaccine-induced clones late after vaccination. Convalescent patients were few in the study, and early post-infection timepoints were absent.

Subsequent to less than eleven days of culture, CD4+ T cells were isolated. On both days 3 and 7, half of the culture medium was replaced with IL-2 medium. As concerns this clone: Its antigen is as yet unknown.

The CDR3 covers 15 residues. The trim removed 4 bases at V and 5 bases at J, leaving 6 bases unmatched. Germline CDR1 reads SGHRS; CDR2 reads YFSETQ. TCRdb keeps only in-frame clones here, not all; method: immunoSEQ multiplex PCR. The repertoire holds about 47,000 clones, about three quarters seen once, with about 10% in the top ten. This TCR was recovered from a human donor who had a prior SARS-CoV-2 infection. Here the sequenced sample was CD4+ T cells from PBMCs cultured without peptide, taken before COVID-19 vaccination. V and J are TRBV5-1 and TRBJ2-1; 10 positions match TRBD1. CDR3 sequence: CASSRRDRGDNEQFF. The CDR3 nucleotides read TGCGCCAGCAGCCGCCGGGACAGGGGAGACAATGAGCAGTTCTTC.